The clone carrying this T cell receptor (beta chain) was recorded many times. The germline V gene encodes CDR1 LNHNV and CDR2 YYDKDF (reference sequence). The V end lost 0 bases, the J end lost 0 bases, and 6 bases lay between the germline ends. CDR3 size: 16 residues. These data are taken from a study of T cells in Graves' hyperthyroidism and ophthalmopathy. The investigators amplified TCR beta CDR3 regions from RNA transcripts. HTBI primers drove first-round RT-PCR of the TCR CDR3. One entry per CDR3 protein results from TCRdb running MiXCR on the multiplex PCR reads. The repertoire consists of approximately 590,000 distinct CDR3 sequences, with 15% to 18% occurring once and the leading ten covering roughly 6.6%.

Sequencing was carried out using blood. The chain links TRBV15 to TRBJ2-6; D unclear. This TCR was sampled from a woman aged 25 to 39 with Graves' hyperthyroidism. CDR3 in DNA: TGTGCCACCAGCAGAGAATCGGGCTCTGGGGCCAACGTCCTGACTTTC. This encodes CATSRESGSGANVLTF.